The sequence of this T cell receptor (beta chain) was determined in a study of blood T cell repertoires in COVID-19. Study details: COVID-19 samples, acute and convalescent, were from the United States, Italy and Spain. Sources were T cells, B-cell-depleted T cells, or PBMCs; the material itself was cDNA or gDNA.

In the authors' methods: Reference gene primer amplification in the assay estimated nucleated cell counts. This table comes from immunoSEQ multiplex PCR, and its TCRdb copy is limited to in-frame clones, with some not included. V and J calls and clone size are as listed in that table; D and trimming were resolved from the DNA. Of some 80,000 clones in the sample, 75% to 85% were seen once. In its sample, this clone was seen once. CDR1 and CDR2 from the germline V gene are LGHNA and YSLEER. The length of the CDR3 is 13 residues. V was pared by 6 bases and J by 4 bases, with 12 bases between. This TCR came from an elderly woman with active or convalescent COVID-19. The chain uses TRBV4-3 and TRBJ1-1; no clear D. The sequenced sample consisted of peripheral blood. The CDR3 is CASSQEAPTEAFF. CDR3 in DNA: TGCGCCAGCAGTCAGGAGGCCCCCACTGAAGCTTTCTTT.